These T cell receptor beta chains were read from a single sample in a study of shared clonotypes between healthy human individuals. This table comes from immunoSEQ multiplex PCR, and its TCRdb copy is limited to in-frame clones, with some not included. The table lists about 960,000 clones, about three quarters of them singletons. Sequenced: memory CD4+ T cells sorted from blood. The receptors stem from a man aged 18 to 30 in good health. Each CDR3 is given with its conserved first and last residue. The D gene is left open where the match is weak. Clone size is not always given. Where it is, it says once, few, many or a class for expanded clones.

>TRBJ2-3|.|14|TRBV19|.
TGTGCCAGTAGTACGGCCTCGGTAACAGATACGCAGTATTTT
CASSTASVTDTQYF
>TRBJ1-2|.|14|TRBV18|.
TGTGCCAGCTCACCACGGTACGCCGAGGATGGCTACACCTTC
CASSPRYAEDGYTF
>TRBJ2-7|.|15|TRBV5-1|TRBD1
TGCGCCAGCAGCGGGGGACAGGGGCATAACTACGAGCAGTACTTC
CASSGGQGHNYEQYF
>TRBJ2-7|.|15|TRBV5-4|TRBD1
TGTGCCAGCAGCCTCCACGACAGGGGTGCCTACGAGCAGTACTTC
CASSLHDRGAYEQYF
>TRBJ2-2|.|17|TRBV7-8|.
TGTGCCAGCAGCTCCGGGGCATGGGCGGCGAACACCGGGGAGCTGTTTTTT
CASSSGAWAANTGELFF
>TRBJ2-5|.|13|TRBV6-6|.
TGTGCCAGCAGACAACCGGGACAAGAGACCCAGTACTTC
CASRQPGQETQYF
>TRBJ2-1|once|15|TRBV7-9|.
TGTGCCAGCAGCCTTGACCTGCGAACCTACAATGAGCAGTTCTTC
CASSLDLRTYNEQFF
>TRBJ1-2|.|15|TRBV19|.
TGTGCCAGTAGCCTGGTTGGACCCCAATCAGGTGGCTACACCTTC
CASSLVGPQSGGYTF
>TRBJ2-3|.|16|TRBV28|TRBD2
TGTGCCAGCAGTTCGACTTCTCGGGGGGTCAGAGATACGCAGTATTTT
CASSSTSRGVRDTQYF
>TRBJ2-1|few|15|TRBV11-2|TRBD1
TGTGCCAGCAGCTTAGGGACAGGGGTCTACAATGAGCAGTTCTTC
CASSLGTGVYNEQFF
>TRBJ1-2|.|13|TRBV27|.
TGTGCCTCCAGTTTCGGGGGGACCTATGACTACACCTTC
CASSFGGTYDYTF
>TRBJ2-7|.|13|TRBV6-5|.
TGTGCCAGCAGTTCACAGGGTGGGGGGGAGCAGTACTTC
CASSSQGGGEQYF
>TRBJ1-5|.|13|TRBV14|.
TGTGCCAGCATTTTTCCCTTGGGCCAGCCCCAGCATTTT
CASIFPLGQPQHF
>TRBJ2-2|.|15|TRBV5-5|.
TGTGCCAGCAGCCCTAATGCCGGGACCCCCGGGGAGCTGTTTTTT
CASSPNAGTPGELFF